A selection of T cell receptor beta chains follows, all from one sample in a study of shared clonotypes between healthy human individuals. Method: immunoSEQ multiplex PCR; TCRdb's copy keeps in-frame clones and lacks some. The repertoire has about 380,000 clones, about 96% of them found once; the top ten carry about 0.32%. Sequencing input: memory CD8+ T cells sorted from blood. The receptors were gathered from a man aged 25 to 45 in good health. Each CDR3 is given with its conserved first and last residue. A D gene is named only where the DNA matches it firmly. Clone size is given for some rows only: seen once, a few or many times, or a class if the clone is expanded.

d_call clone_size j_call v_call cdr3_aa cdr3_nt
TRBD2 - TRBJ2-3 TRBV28 CASSSTSGRTTDTQYF TGTGCCAGCAGCTCCACTAGCGGGAGAACCACAGATACGCAGTATTTT
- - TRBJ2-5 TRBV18 CASSPPQGRGETQYF TGTGCCAGCTCACCACCACAGGGAAGGGGAGAGACCCAGTACTTC
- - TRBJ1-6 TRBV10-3 CAISSGAVNSPLHF TGTGCCATCAGCTCAGGGGCCGTGAATTCACCCCTCCACTTT
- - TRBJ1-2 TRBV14 CASSQGGLLYGYTF TGTGCCAGCAGCCAAGGGGGACTGCTCTATGGCTACACCTTC
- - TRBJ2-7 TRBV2 CASSAKGTYGQYF TGTGCCAGCAGTGCCAAGGGCACTTACGGGCAGTACTTC
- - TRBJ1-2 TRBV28 CASSFSRLEYGYTF TGTGCCAGCAGTTTTTCGCGACTTGAGTATGGCTACACCTTC
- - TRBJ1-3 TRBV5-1 CASSQNDRHRNTIYF TGCGCCAGCAGCCAAAATGACAGACACAGAAACACCATATATTTT
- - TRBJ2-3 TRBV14 CASSRPSSGTDTQYF TGTGCCAGCAGCCGGCCATCTAGCGGCACAGATACGCAGTATTTT
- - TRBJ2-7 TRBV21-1 CASSKFTSGRREQYF TGTGCCAGCAGCAAATTTACTAGCGGGAGGAGGGAGCAGTACTTC
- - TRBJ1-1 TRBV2 CASSGRNTEAFF TGTGCCAGCAGTGGCAGGAACACTGAAGCTTTCTTT
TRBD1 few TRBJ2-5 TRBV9 CASSVGTGETQYF TGTGCCAGCAGCGTAGGGACAGGGGAGACCCAGTACTTC
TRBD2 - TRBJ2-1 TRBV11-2 CASSLGTMNNEQFF TGTGCCAGCAGCTTGGGGACTATGAACAATGAGCAGTTCTTC
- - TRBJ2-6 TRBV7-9 CASSSIHSPGANVLTF TGTGCCAGCAGCTCCATCCATAGTCCTGGGGCCAACGTCCTGACTTTC
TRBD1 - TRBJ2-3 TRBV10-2 CASSWDSRTDTQYF TGCGCCAGCAGTTGGGACAGCCGCACAGATACGCAGTATTTT
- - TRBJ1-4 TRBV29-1 CSVAGTPAEKLFF TGCAGCGTTGCCGGGACCCCGGCTGAAAAACTGTTTTTT
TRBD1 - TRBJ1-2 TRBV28 CATLPGGQGSHYGYTF TGTGCCACCCTCCCGGGCGGACAGGGGTCCCACTATGGCTACACCTTC
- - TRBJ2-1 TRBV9 CASSVDFGYNEQFF TGTGCCAGCAGCGTAGACTTTGGGTACAATGAGCAGTTCTTC
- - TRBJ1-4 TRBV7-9 CASSPGTAQNEKLFF TGTGCCAGCAGCCCCGGGACGGCGCAGAATGAAAAACTGTTTTTT
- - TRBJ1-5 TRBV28 CASSLTGQPQHF TGTGCCAGCAGTTTAACAGGGCAGCCCCAGCATTTT